The 23 T cell receptor beta chains below all came from one sample that was sequenced in a study of blood T cell repertoires in COVID-19. Data came from immunoSEQ multiplex PCR; TCRdb stores just in-frame clones and leaves some out. The data contain 60,000 or so clones, 70% to 90% of them singletons. Sequenced material: peripheral blood. These receptors were collected from a human donor in a cohort sampled during active COVID-19.

This chain joins TRBV4-1 and TRBJ1-5; possible D gene TRBD1, 6 bases. The CDR3 consists of 14 residues. V lost 3 bases, J lost 6 bases, and 12 bases lay in between. Germline assignment: CDR1 MGHRA and CDR2 YSYEKL. The CDR3 sequence: CASSHNRAGQPQHF. As DNA, the CDR3 is TGCGCCAGCAGCCACAACAGGGCTGGTCAGCCCCAGCATTTT.

This clone was counted once. The rearrangement links TRBV7-3 to TRBJ2-2, with D possibly matching TRBD2 (5 bases). Deletions cut 2 bases from V and 0 bases from J, with 10 bases between. CDR1 and CDR2 (germline): SGHTA, FQGTGA. The CDR3 spans 16 residues. The CDR3 protein is CASSLLPGANTGELFF. Written as DNA, the CDR3 is TGTGCCAGCAGCTTATTACCCGGGGCGAACACCGGGGAGCTGTTTTTT.

The chain combines TRBV11-2 with TRBJ1-2; 9 bases match TRBD1. Unmatched junction bases numbered 6, after V lost 5 bases and J lost 5 bases. The CDR3 is 14 residues long. Germline V gene lookup returns CDR1 SGHAT and CDR2 FQNNGV. The CDR3 DNA is TGTGCCAGCAGCCCCCCGGGACAGGGTTATGGCTACACCTTC. It translates to CASSPPGQGYGYTF.

V gene TRBV6-2 or TRBV6-3 combines with J gene TRBJ1-5; maybe TRBD1 (5 bases). The V gene lost 4 bases and the J gene lost 0 bases, with 22 bases spanning the gap. The CDR3 length is 19 residues. In germline, CDR1 is MNHEY, CDR2 SVGEGT. Here the CDR3 reads CASSSPPPRTFNSNQPQHF. The CDR3 bases are TGTGCCAGCAGTTCCCCACCCCCCAGGACATTCAATAGCAATCAGCCCCAGCATTTT.

This clone was counted a single time. The V and J genes are TRBV29-1 and TRBJ2-7, with 7 positions matching TRBD1. V was pared by 6 bases and J by 6 bases, with 5 bases of the junction left unmatched. Germline CDR1 and CDR2: SQVTM and ANQGSEA. The CDR3 is 11 amino acids. The CDR3 loop reads CSVRRQGEQYF. DNA of the CDR3: TGCAGCGTCCGCCGACAGGGCGAGCAGTACTTC.

The rearrangement links TRBV20-1 to TRBJ2-3; 7 nucleotides line up with TRBD1. CDR3 length equals 15 residues. The V gene's germline CDR1 is DFQATT and CDR2 SNEGSKA (reference sequence). The junction had 7 bases not matched to a gene; V was cut back by 3 bases and J by 1 base. The chain's CDR3 is CSASWIGTGTDTQYF. The CDR3 bases are TGCAGTGCTAGTTGGATTGGGACAGGCACAGATACGCAGTATTTT.

V and J are TRBV7-9 and TRBJ2-5, with 12 bases that match TRBD2. J gave up 5 bases and V 2 bases, and 3 bases lay outside the gene matches. Looked up from germline, CDR1 is SEHNR and CDR2 is FQNEAQ (reference sequence). The CDR3 is 15 amino acids. CDR3 residues: CASSLLAGGHETQYF. The CDR3 region has the DNA TGTGCCAGCAGCTTACTAGCGGGGGGGCACGAGACCCAGTACTTC.

J is TRBJ1-4 and V is TRBV18; the D is unclear. V lost 2 bases and J lost 4, with 17 bases in between. CDR3 length: 17 residues. Germline CDR1 is KGHSH and CDR2 is LQKENI. The CDR3 bases are TGTGCCAGCTCACCATTGAGTGGTGCGGCCAATAATGAAAAACTGTTTTTT. It yields the protein CASSPLSGAANNEKLFF.

V gene TRBV7-2 combines with J gene TRBJ2-7, with D possibly TRBD1 on 5 matching bases. CDR3 length: 12 amino acids. In germline, CDR1 is SGHTA, CDR2 FQGNSA. Trimming cost V 8 bases and J 2 bases, with 10 bases left between them. CDR3 region: CASGAAPYEQYF. The CDR3, as DNA: TGTGCCAGCGGGGCAGCACCCTACGAGCAGTACTTC.

The chain combines TRBV19 with TRBJ2-6; 9 bases are a match to TRBD1. CDR3 length equals 19 residues. CDR1 and CDR2 (germline): LNHDA, SQIVND (reference sequence). Losses at the gene ends were 5 bases for V and 1 base for J; bases not matched to a gene: 12. The CDR3: CASSGITGGFTSGANVLTF. The CDR3 bases are TGTGCCAGTAGTGGGATTACAGGGGGCTTTACGTCTGGGGCCAACGTCCTGACTTTC.

The chain couples TRBV6-1 to TRBJ2-2; tentative D call: TRBD1 (5 bases). The V gene's germline CDR1 is MNHNS and CDR2 SASEGT. V was cut by 1 base and J by 2 bases, with 8 bases left in between. The CDR3 extends over 15 amino acids. This CDR3 reads CASSEVGANTGELFF. The CDR3 DNA follows: TGTGCCAGCAGTGAAGTAGGGGCAAACACCGGGGAGCTGTTTTTT.

This chain links TRBV29-1 with TRBJ1-4, with TRBD1 as a possible D gene (5 bases). The CDR3 consists of 11 residues. Germline V gene sequence: CDR1 SQVTM, CDR2 ANQGSEA. The V and J ends lost 7 bases and 5 bases respectively, with 8 bases between them. CDR3 amino acids: CSGQQNEKLFF. For the CDR3, the DNA is TGCAGCGGACAGCAAAATGAAAAACTGTTTTTT.

The chain has TRBV4-1 and TRBJ2-3; the match to TRBD1 covers 9 bases. The CDR3 length is 17 residues. V was pared by 3 bases and J by 4 bases, with 11 bases of the junction left unmatched. The germline V gene encodes CDR1 MGHRA and CDR2 YSYEKL. The CDR3 spells CASSHRPPGQGSDTQYF. The CDR3 coding sequence is TGCGCCAGCAGCCATCGCCCTCCGGGACAGGGTTCAGATACGCAGTATTTT.

The chain uses TRBV7-2 and TRBJ2-5; TRBD1 agrees at 8 bases. Germline assignment: CDR1 SGHTA and CDR2 FQGNSA. Losses at the gene ends were 6 bases for V and 6 bases for J; bases not matched to a gene: 3. The CDR3 spans 12 residues. DNA of the CDR3: TGTGCCAGCAGACGACAGGGGAAGACCCAGTACTTC. Translated, it gives CASRRQGKTQYF.

This clone has just a few counts. The chain links TRBV7-3 to TRBJ2-2; 8 bases align to TRBD1. Germline values: CDR1 SGHTA, CDR2 FQGTGA. The V and J ends lost 4 bases and 3 bases, in that order; junction bases with no gene match: 7. The CDR3 covers 16 residues. The CDR3 DNA sequence: TGTGCCAGCAGCTCCCGACAGGGGATGGACACCGGGGAGCTGTTTTTT. This translates into CASSSRQGMDTGELFF.

The chain joins TRBV19 to TRBJ1-2; 12 bases align to TRBD1. The CDR3 contains 13 residues. Trimming took 5 bases from V and 8 from J; bases not matched to a gene: 3. CDR1 is LNHDA and CDR2 is SQIVND in the germline V gene (reference sequence). Here the CDR3 DNA reads TGTGCCAGTAGTCTGGGACAGGGGGCGGGCTACACCTTC. Its translation: CASSLGQGAGYTF.

This chain links TRBV2 with TRBJ2-2; the D gene is possibly TRBD1 (6 bases). From germline, CDR1 is SNHLY and CDR2 FYNNEI. The length of the CDR3 is 14 residues. Deletions cut 6 bases from V and 9 bases from J, with 17 bases between. The CDR3 nucleotides read TGTGCCAGCAGCGTGGGCGCAGGGGCACGGGAGCTGTTTTTT. Translating it yields CASSVGAGARELFF.

The chain couples TRBV5-1 to TRBJ2-7; 8 bases match TRBD1. Germline assignment: CDR1 SGHRS and CDR2 YFSETQ. With 2 bases clipped from V and 3 bases from J, the junction kept 1 base outside the gene matches. The CDR3 contains 13 residues. DNA for the CDR3: TGCGCCAGCAGCTTCACAGGGGGCTACGAGCAGTACTTC. This codes for CASSFTGGYEQYF.

This sequence joins TRBV7-2 and TRBJ2-5; 10 nucleotides align to TRBD2. This CDR3 spans 14 amino acids. V shed 5 bases, J shed 6 bases, and the junction held 6 bases outside the gene matches. Germline CDR1 reads SGHTA; CDR2 reads FQGNSA. CDR3 DNA sequence: TGTGCCAGCAGCCTGAGCGGGGGGGCAAAGACCCAGTACTTC. This translates into CASSLSGGAKTQYF.

This clone was recorded once. The V gene is TRBV7-2, the J gene TRBJ2-1; 9 nucleotides agree with TRBD2. In germline, CDR1 is SGHTA, CDR2 FQGNSA. J lost 9 bases, V lost 5 bases, and 11 bases had no gene match. CDR3 size: 15 residues. The CDR3 bases are TGTGCCAGCAGCCTCCCGGCGGGGGGGCTTTCTGAGCAGTTCTTC. This sequence encodes CASSLPAGGLSEQFF.

The chain employs TRBV29-1 and TRBJ2-7; the match to TRBD1 covers 10 bases. Trimming cost V 6 bases and J 3 bases; bases outside gene matches: 5. This CDR3 is built from 13 residues. Germline V gene data show CDR1 as SQVTM and CDR2 as ANQGSEA. The CDR3 protein is CSVAGDRGYEQYF. The CDR3 bases are TGCAGCGTGGCTGGGGACAGGGGCTACGAGCAGTACTTC.

The rearrangement links TRBV5-1 to TRBJ2-1, with D possibly being TRBD2 (5 bases). Germline V lookup: CDR1 SGHRS, CDR2 YFSETQ. V was pared by 2 bases and J by 8 bases, with 11 bases between. The CDR3 is 13 residues long. CDR3 DNA sequence: TGCGCCAGCAGCTTTGAGGGTAGGGATGAGCAGTTCTTC. It translates to CASSFEGRDEQFF.

The chain employs TRBV7-6 and TRBJ2-2; weak D call: TRBD1 (6 bases). Trimming cost V 1 base and J 6 bases, with 9 bases left between them. The length of the CDR3 is 14 residues. From germline, CDR1 is SGHVS and CDR2 FNYEAQ. Written as DNA, the CDR3 is TGTGCCAGCAGCTTAGATACAGGGCCCGGGGAGCTGTTTTTT. Its protein is CASSLDTGPGELFF.